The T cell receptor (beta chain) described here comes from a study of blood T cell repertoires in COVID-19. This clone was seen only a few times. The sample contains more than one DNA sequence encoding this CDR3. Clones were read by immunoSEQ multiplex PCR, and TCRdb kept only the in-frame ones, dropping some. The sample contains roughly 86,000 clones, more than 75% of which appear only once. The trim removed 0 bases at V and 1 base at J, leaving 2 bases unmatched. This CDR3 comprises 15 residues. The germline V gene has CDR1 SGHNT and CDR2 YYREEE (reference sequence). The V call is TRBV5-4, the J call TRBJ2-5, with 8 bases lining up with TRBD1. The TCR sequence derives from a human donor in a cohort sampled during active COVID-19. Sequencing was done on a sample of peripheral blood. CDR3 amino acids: CASSLGGQGQETQYF. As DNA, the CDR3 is TGTGCCAGCAGCTTGGGCGGACAGGGCCAAGAGACCCAGTACTTC.